This T cell receptor (beta chain) was identified during a study of shared clonotypes between healthy human individuals. Healthy and HIV-negative, the adult donors had no recent acute infections or vaccinations. CD4+ cells were split into CD45RA+ naive and CD45RA-negative memory subsets. The table came from immunoSEQ multiplex PCR; TCRdb's copy has only in-frame clones and leaves some out. Here the sample spans millions of clones, 90% to 95% being singletons. In germline, CDR1 is MNHEY, CDR2 SVGAGI. With 5 bases clipped from V and 6 bases from J, the junction kept 2 bases outside the gene matches. This CDR3 is 14 amino acids long. The sample holds one count of this clone. The sample holds other DNA sequences that translate to the same CDR3.

Sequenced sample: naive CD4+ T cells sorted from blood. Subset indicated: CD45RA+ positively selected. This sequence joins TRBV6-5 and TRBJ1-6; 9 nucleotides line up with TRBD1. This clonotype was obtained from a young man in good health. The CDR3 sequence is CASSRTGANSPLHF. Here the CDR3 DNA reads TGTGCCAGCAGTCGGACAGGGGCTAATTCACCCCTCCACTTT.